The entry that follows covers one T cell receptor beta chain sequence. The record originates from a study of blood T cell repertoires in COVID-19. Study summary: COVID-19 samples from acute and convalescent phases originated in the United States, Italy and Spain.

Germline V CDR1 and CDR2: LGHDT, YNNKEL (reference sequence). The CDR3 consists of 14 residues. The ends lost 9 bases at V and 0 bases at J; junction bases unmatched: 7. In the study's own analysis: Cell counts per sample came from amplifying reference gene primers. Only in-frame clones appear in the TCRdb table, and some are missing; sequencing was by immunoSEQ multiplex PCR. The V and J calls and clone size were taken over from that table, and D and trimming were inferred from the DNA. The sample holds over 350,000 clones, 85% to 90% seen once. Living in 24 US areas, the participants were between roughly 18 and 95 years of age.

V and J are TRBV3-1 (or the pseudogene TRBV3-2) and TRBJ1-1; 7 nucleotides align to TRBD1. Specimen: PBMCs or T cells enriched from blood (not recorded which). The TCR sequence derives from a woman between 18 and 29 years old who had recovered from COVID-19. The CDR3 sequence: CARTQGPMNTEAFF. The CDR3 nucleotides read TGTGCCAGAACACAGGGGCCTATGAACACTGAAGCTTTCTTT.